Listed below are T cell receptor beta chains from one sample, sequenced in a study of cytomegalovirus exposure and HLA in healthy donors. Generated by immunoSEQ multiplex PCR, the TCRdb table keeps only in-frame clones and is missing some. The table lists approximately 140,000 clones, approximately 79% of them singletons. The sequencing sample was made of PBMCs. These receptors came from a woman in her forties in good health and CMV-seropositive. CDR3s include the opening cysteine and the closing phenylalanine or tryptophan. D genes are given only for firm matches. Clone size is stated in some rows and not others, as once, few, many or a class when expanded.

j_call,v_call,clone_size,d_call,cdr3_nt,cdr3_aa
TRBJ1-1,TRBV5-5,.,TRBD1,TGTGCCAGCAGTCGCACAGGGGAGTCGAACACTGAAGCTTTCTTT,CASSRTGESNTEAFF
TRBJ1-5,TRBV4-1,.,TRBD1,TGCGCCAGCAGCCAACCGGGACAGTTCAATCAGCCCCAGCATTTT,CASSQPGQFNQPQHF
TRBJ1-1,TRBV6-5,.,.,TGTGCCAGCAGCCCCTTGGGACTCAAGAACACTGAAGCTTTCTTT,CASSPLGLKNTEAFF
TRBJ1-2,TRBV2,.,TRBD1,TGTGCCAGCAGGGCAGGGGGCGCCCCGGGCGGCTACACCTTC,CASRAGGAPGGYTF
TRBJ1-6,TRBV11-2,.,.,TGTGCCAGCAGCCCGAGGAATTATAATTCACCCCTCCACTTT,CASSPRNYNSPLHF
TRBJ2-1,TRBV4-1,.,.,TGCGCCAGCAGCCAAGATATGGCGGGGAAGGGCTACAATGAGCAGTTCTTC,CASSQDMAGKGYNEQFF
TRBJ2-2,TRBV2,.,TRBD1,TGTGCCAGCAGAAAAGACAGGGGTCCCACCGGGGAGCTGTTTTTT,CASRKDRGPTGELFF
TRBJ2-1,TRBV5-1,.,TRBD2,TGCGCCAGCAGATCCTACCTAGACGGGGGGTATGAGCAGTTCTTC,CASRSYLDGGYEQFF
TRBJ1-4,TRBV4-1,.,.,TGCGCCAGCAGCCCTCAGGCCCGGGGTAATGAAAAACTGTTTTTT,CASSPQARGNEKLFF
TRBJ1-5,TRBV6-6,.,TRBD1,TGTGCCAGCAGATCCGGGACAGGGGGAGGGCAGCCCCAGCATTTT,CASRSGTGGGQPQHF
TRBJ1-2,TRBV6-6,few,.,TGTGCCAGCAGTCAGGGGTACTATGGCTACACCTTC,CASSQGYYGYTF
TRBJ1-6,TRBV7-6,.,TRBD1,TGTGCCAGCAGCTTAGAGACAGGGCGGTCACCCCTCCACTTT,CASSLETGRSPLHF
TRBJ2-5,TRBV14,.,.,TGTGCCAGCAGCCAAGATGCCAGCGGGGAGACCCAGTACTTC,CASSQDASGETQYF
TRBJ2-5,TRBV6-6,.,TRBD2,TGTGCCAGCAGTCAGGGACTAGCGGGGGAGACCCAGTACTTC,CASSQGLAGETQYF
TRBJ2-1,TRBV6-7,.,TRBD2,TGTGCCAGCAGTTACTTGGGGATTCGGGTTAGCGGGGGAAACAATGAGCAGTTCTTC,CASSYLGIRVSGGNNEQFF
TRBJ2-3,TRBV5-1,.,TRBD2,TGCGCCAGCAGCTCACCGGGACTAGTGGATACGCAGTATTTT,CASSSPGLVDTQYF
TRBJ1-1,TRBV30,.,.,TGTGCCCTATCGGGCAGTGAGGGGGCTGAAGCTTTCTTT,CALSGSEGAEAFF
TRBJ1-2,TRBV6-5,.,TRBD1,TGTGCCAGCAGTCCGGACAGGGAATTCGGCTACACCTTC,CASSPDREFGYTF
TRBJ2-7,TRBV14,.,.,TGTGCCAGCAGCCCCGAGGGCAAGGCCTACGAGCAGTACTTC,CASSPEGKAYEQYF
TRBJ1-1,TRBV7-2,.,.,TGTGCCAGCAGCTCTCAGCCGGGCACTGAAGCTTTCTTT,CASSSQPGTEAFF
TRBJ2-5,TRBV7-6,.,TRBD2,TGTGCCAGCAGCTTCGGCGGGGGGGCCTTTCGAGAGACCCAGTACTTC,CASSFGGGAFRETQYF
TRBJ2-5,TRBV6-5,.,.,TGTGCCAGCAGTTATAGAAAGACAGGCCAAGGAGAGACCCAGTACTTC,CASSYRKTGQGETQYF
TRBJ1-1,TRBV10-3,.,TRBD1,TGTGCCAGTCGGACAGGGTTGAACACTGAAGCTTTCTTT,CASRTGLNTEAFF